Below, 20 T cell receptor beta chains from the same sample are listed, as sequenced in a study of OX40 agonist ivuxolimab in advanced cancers. Here immunoSEQ multiplex PCR was the method, and the copy in TCRdb shows in-frame clones only, minus some. This sample yields 52,000 or so clones, of which 84% are seen a single time; around 4.3% belongs to the top ten. This sample comprised CD4+ or CD8+ T cells sorted from blood, obtained in a trial of the OX40 agonist ivuxolimab. These receptors all stem from an adult with an advanced solid tumor such as melanoma, head and neck, liver or kidney cancer.

The genes are TRBV30 and TRBJ1-2, with TRBD1 matching over 9 bases. Germline V gives CDR1 GTSNPN, CDR2 SVGIG (reference sequence). With 3 bases clipped from V and 4 bases from J, the junction kept 3 bases outside the gene matches. The CDR3 runs to 13 residues. CDR3 loop: CAWSATGGYGYTF. Here the CDR3 DNA reads TGTGCCTGGAGCGCGACAGGGGGCTATGGCTACACCTTC.

This chain joins TRBV15 and TRBJ2-7, with TRBD1 matching over 7 bases. The CDR3 sequence is 15 residues long. Germline loops: CDR1 LNHNV, CDR2 YYDKDF (reference sequence). The V and J ends lost 0 bases and 6 bases, in that order; junction bases with no gene match: 8. The chain's CDR3 is CATSRDPLTGREQYF. The CDR3 DNA follows: TGTGCCACCAGCAGAGATCCCCTGACAGGGCGCGAGCAGTACTTC.

In nucleotides, the CDR3 is TGTGCCATCAGCCGGCGCGGACAGGTAACCGAGCAGTACTTC. Its protein product is CAISRRGQVTEQYF. The gene calls are TRBV10-3 and TRBJ2-7, with 7 bases aligning to TRBD1. Germline CDR1 reads ENHRY; CDR2 reads SYGVKD. The CDR3 loop spans 14 amino acids. The V segment lost 6 bases and the J segment 6 bases; nucleotides outside the gene matches: 11.

CDR3 coding DNA: TGTGCCAGCAGTGAACGGGATTGGGATACGCAGTATTTT. It codes for CASSERDWDTQYF. The gene calls are TRBV6-1 and TRBJ2-3, with a tentative D call TRBD2 (5 bases). The CDR3 spans 13 residues. CDR1 is MNHNS and CDR2 is SASEGT in the germline V gene. V was cut by 2 bases and J by 6 bases, with 9 bases left in between.

V and J are TRBV27 and TRBJ2-7, with D perhaps being TRBD1 or TRBD2 (5 bases each). V was cut by 3 bases and J by 4 bases, with 10 bases left in between. CDR1 is MNHEY and CDR2 is SMNVEV in the germline V gene (reference sequence). CDR3 length: 13 amino acids. DNA for the CDR3: TGTGCCAGCAGTTTCTCTGGGGGATACGAGCAGTACTTC. This sequence encodes CASSFSGGYEQYF.

The gene calls are TRBV27 and TRBJ1-6; a weak D match, TRBD1 (5 bases). The germline gives CDR1 MNHEY, CDR2 SMNVEV (reference sequence). V lost 3 bases, J lost 9 bases, and 9 bases lay in between. This CDR3 is built from 13 residues. The CDR3 reads CASSFLDTSPLHF. Here the CDR3 DNA reads TGTGCCAGCAGTTTCCTGGACACTTCACCCCTCCACTTT.

The V call is TRBV2, the J call TRBJ2-7, with 14 bases identical to TRBD2. Germline CDR1 SNHLY, CDR2 FYNNEI. This CDR3 has 14 residues. Trimming cost V 7 bases and J 6 bases; bases outside gene matches: 5. The CDR3 DNA follows: TGTGCCAGCAACTTCGGACTAGCGGGAGGCGAGCAGTACTTC. This translates into CASNFGLAGGEQYF. The variable domain in full, with the rest retrieved from reference TRBV2 and TRBJ2-7, is EPEVTQTPSHQVTQMGQEVILRCVPISNHLYFYWYRQILGQKVEFLVSFYNNEISEKSEIFDDQFSVERPDGSNFTLKIRSTKLEDSAMYFCASNFGLAGGEQYFGPGTRLTVT.

The chain recombines TRBV5-4 with TRBJ2-7; D perhaps matches TRBD2 (5 bases). Trimming took off 3 bases at V and 1 base at J, with 5 bases between the two ends. Germline V gene sequence: CDR1 SGHNT, CDR2 YYREEE (reference sequence). The CDR3 runs to 12 residues. The CDR3 region is CASSSGSYEQYF. The CDR3 DNA follows: TGTGCCAGCAGCTCGGGATCCTACGAGCAGTACTTC.

In this sample, this clone turned up once. The genes are TRBV9 and TRBJ1-4, with D possibly matching TRBD1 (6 bases). The CDR3 length is 18 residues. Looked up from germline, CDR1 is SGDLS and CDR2 is YYNGEE. Trimming cost V 3 bases and J 0 bases, with 18 bases left between them. This CDR3 is CASSERTAGTATNEKLFF. The CDR3 DNA follows: TGTGCCAGCAGCGAACGGACAGCGGGGACTGCAACTAATGAAAAACTGTTTTTT. Full variable domain (rest looked up from reference TRBV9 and TRBJ1-4): DSGVTQTPKHLITATGQRVTLRCSPRSGDLSVYWYQQSLDQGLQFLIQYYNGEERAKGNILERFSAQQFPDLHSELNLSSLELGDSALYFCASSERTAGTATNEKLFFGSGTQLSVL.

The chain carries TRBV25-1 and TRBJ2-1; D not resolved. The CDR3 is 12 residues long. CDR1 and CDR2 (germline): MGHDK, SYGVNS. With 8 bases removed from V and 13 bases from J, the gap between germline ends came to 18 bases. The CDR3 coding sequence is TGTGCCAGCTCTCCGGGCGGTTACATTCAGTTCTTC. It translates to CASSPGGYIQFF.

The gene calls are TRBV5-5 and TRBJ2-5, with TRBD1 matching 7 bases. The CDR3 runs to 14 residues. Germline CDR1 SGHKS, CDR2 YYEKEE (reference sequence). V lost 3 bases, J lost 5 bases, and 7 bases stayed unmatched. The CDR3 reads CASSSRQGQETQYF. CDR3 in DNA: TGTGCCAGCAGCTCGAGACAGGGACAGGAGACCCAGTACTTC.

V usage is TRBV7-6 and J usage is TRBJ2-5, with D maybe TRBD2 (6 bases). This CDR3 is 11 amino acids long. Germline CDR1 and CDR2: SGHVS and FNYEAQ. The V and J ends lost 9 bases and 2 bases respectively, with 7 bases between them. CDR3 nucleotides: TGTGCCAGTCGGGGGCAAGAGACCCAGTACTTC. This encodes CASRGQETQYF.

V gene TRBV9 combines with J gene TRBJ1-2; TRBD1 aligns across 8 bases. V lost 4 bases, J lost 7 bases, and 6 bases stayed unmatched. This CDR3 is built from 13 residues. The germline CDR1 and CDR2 sequences are SGDLS and YYNGEE. As DNA, the CDR3 is TGTGCCAGCAGCCGGCAGGGGGCGCGTGGCTACACCTTC. Encoded protein: CASSRQGARGYTF.

The chain uses TRBV4-2 and TRBJ1-4; the D gene is possibly TRBD1 (5 bases). The germline V gene has CDR1 LGHNA and CDR2 YNFKEQ. The CDR3 loop spans 16 amino acids. Trimming took off 1 base at V and 10 bases at J, with 19 bases between the two ends. The CDR3 protein is CASSQGNRQPGGKLFF. The DNA for the CDR3 is TGTGCCAGCAGCCAAGGGAATCGACAACCTGGGGGAAAACTGTTTTTT.

This chain uses TRBV4-1 with TRBJ2-7; 14 nucleotides match TRBD2. This CDR3 has 18 amino acids. Per the germline V gene, CDR1 is MGHRA and CDR2 is YSYEKL. V gave up 3 bases and J gave up 7 bases; unmatched junction bases: 14. The CDR3: CASSQYHGTSGSFREQYF. The CDR3 DNA reads TGCGCCAGCAGCCAGTACCATGGGACTAGCGGGAGTTTTAGGGAGCAGTACTTC.

The rearrangement uses TRBV6-5 and TRBJ1-2; D is ambiguous. From germline, CDR1 is MNHEY and CDR2 SVGAGI. V was pared by 6 bases and J by 5 bases, with 13 bases between. The CDR3 loop spans 13 amino acids. CDR3 sequence reads: CASSAGEGYGYTF. The CDR3, as DNA: TGTGCCAGCAGCGCCGGTGAAGGTTATGGCTACACCTTC.

The chain couples TRBV11-2 to TRBJ1-2; D is perhaps TRBD1 (5 bases). Germline V gene data show CDR1 as SGHAT and CDR2 as FQNNGV. V was trimmed by 4 bases and J by 4 bases, leaving 10 bases between them. This CDR3 is 13 amino acids long. For the CDR3, the DNA is TGTGCCAGCAGCTCGCAGACAGCCTATGGCTACACCTTC. This encodes CASSSQTAYGYTF.

This clone has a single count. The V and J genes are TRBV18 and TRBJ2-5, with D unclear. Trimming removed 5 bases at V and 2 bases at J, with 9 bases between. The germline V gene encodes CDR1 KGHSH and CDR2 LQKENI. The length of the CDR3 is 13 residues. CDR3 amino acids: CASSSRVQETQYF. As DNA, the CDR3 is TGTGCCAGCTCATCCCGAGTACAAGAGACCCAGTACTTC. Looking up the rest from reference TRBV18 and TRBJ2-5 gives the full variable domain: NAGVMQNPRHLVRRRGQEARLRCSPMKGHSHVYWYRQLPEEGLKFMVYLQKENIIDESGMPKERFSAEFPKEGPSILRIQQVVRGDSAAYFCASSSRVQETQYFGPGTRLLVL.

This sequence joins TRBV12-5 and TRBJ2-4; tentative D call: TRBD1 (6 bases). Germline CDR1 is LGHNT and CDR2 is FRNRAP. V was clipped by 1 base and J by 2 bases, with 12 bases between them. The CDR3 contains 16 residues. CDR3 residues: CASGLAITGTKNIQYF. The CDR3 coding sequence is TGTGCTAGTGGTTTGGCTATAACAGGGACCAAAAACATTCAGTACTTC. The whole variable domain, remainder taken from reference TRBV12-5 and TRBJ2-4, is DARVTQTPRHKVTEMGQEVTMRCQPILGHNTVFWYRQTMMQGLELLAYFRNRAPLDDSGMPKDRFSAEMPDATLATLKIQPSEPRDSAVYFCASGLAITGTKNIQYFGAGTRLSVL.

V gene TRBV5-4 combines with J gene TRBJ1-5, with 9 bases matching TRBD1. The CDR3 sequence is 14 residues long. The V gene end was trimmed by 2 bases and the J gene end by 4 bases; junction bases not matched to a gene: 1. Germline CDR1 SGHNT, CDR2 YYREEE (reference sequence). The CDR3 DNA is TGTGCCAGCAGCTTACAGGGGGCAAATCAGCCCCAGCATTTT. Residues: CASSLQGANQPQHF.